The clone carrying this T cell receptor beta chain was recorded many times. Its specificity is not known. These data come from a study of human T cells and chemical hapten exposure. About the study: The scalp of each patient received a weekly diphenylcyclopropenone dose for the full roughly 22-week study.

TCRdb passed the RACE reads through MiXCR, listing each CDR3 protein once. The table lists under 110,000 distinct CDR3 sequences, 12% of them singletons. As to time point: pre-sensitization, week 0. Regarding treatment: therapeutic diphenylcyclopropenone sensitization with weekly scalp DPC. Study-level findings and limits: Expanded TCRs made up significantly more big CDR3 similarity clusters than controls did. Among TCRs, those above 1 in 1000 frequency were unaffected by DPC sensitization.

The sequence derives from a woman aged 50 to 60 with alopecia areata. Some clones in this sample may be carry-over from other donors' samples. The source material was whole blood, sampled in connection with sensitization to the hapten diphenylcyclopropenone (DPC).

CDR3 region: CASSSGLNTEAFF. DNA for the CDR3: TGTGCCAGCAGCTCGGGACTGAACACTGAAGCTTTCTTT. V and J are TRBV12-3 or TRBV12-4 and TRBJ1-1; TRBD1 might be the D (5 bases). The CDR3 contains 13 residues. The V and J ends lost 6 bases and 0 bases respectively, with 8 bases between them.